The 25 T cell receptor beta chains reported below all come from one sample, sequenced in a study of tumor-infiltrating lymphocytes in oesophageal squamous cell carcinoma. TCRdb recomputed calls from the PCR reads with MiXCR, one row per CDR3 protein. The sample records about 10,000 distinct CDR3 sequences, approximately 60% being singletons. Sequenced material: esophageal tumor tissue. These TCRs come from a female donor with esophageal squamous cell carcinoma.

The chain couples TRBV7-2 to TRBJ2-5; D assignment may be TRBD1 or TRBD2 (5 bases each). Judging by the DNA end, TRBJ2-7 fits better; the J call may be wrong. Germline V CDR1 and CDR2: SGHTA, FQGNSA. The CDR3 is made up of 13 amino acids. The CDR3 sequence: CASSQGPSYEQYF. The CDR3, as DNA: TGTGCCAGCAGCCAGGGACCCTCCTACGAGCAGTACTTC.

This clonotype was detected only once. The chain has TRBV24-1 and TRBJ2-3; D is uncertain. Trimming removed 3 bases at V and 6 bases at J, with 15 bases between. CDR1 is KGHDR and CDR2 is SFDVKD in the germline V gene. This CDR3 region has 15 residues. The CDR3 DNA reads TGTGCCACCAGTGATAGCGCCCAGACTGGGGATACGCAGTATTTT. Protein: CATSDSAQTGDTQYF.

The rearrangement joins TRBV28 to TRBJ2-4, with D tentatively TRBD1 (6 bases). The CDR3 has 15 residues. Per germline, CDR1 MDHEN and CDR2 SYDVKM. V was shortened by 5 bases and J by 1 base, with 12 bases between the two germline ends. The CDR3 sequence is CASSTGSAAKNIQYF. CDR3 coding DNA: TGTGCCAGCAGTACAGGGAGTGCGGCCAAAAACATTCAGTACTTC.

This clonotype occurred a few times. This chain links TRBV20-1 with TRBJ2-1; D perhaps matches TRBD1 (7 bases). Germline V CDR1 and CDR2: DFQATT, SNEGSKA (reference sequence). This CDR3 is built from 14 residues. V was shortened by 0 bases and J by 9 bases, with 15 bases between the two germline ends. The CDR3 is CSARDQGGPLEQFF. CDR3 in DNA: TGCAGTGCTAGAGATCAGGGGGGTCCGCTTGAGCAGTTCTTC.

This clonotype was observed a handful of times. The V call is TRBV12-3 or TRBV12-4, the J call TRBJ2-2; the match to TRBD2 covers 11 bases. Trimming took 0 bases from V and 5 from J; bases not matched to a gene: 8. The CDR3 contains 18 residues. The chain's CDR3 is CASSLALVAGGITGELFF. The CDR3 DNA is TGTGCCAGCAGTTTAGCGCTAGTAGCGGGAGGGATAACCGGGGAGCTGTTTTTT.

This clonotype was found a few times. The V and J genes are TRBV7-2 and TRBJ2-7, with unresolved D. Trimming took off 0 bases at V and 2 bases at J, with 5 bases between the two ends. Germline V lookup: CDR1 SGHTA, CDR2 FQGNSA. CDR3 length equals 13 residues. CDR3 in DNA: TGTGCCAGCAGCTTAGCTACGACCTACGAGCAGTACTTC. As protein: CASSLATTYEQYF.

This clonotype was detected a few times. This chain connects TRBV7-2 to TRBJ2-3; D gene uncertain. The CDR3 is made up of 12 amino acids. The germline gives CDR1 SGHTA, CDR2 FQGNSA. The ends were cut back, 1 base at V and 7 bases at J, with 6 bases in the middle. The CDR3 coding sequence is TGTGCCAGCAGCTTAGGCGACAATACGCAGTATTTT. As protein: CASSLGDNTQYF.

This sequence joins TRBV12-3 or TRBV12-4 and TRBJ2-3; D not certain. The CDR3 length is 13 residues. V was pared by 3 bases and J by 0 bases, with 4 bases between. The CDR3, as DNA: TGTGCCAGCAGTTTCTCAAGCACAGATACGCAGTATTTT. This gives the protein CASSFSSTDTQYF.

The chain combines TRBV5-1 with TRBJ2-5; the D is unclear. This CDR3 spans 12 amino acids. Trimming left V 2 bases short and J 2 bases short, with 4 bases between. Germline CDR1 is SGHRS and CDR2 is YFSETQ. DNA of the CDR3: TGCGCCAGCAGCTTAACTCAAGAGACCCAGTACTTC. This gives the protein CASSLTQETQYF. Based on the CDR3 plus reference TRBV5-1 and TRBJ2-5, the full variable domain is KAGVTQTPRYLIKTRGQQVTLSCSPISGHRSVSWYQQTPGQGLQFLFEYFSETQRNKGNFPGRFSGRQFSNSRSEMNVSTLELGDSALYLCASSLTQETQYFGPGTRLLVL.

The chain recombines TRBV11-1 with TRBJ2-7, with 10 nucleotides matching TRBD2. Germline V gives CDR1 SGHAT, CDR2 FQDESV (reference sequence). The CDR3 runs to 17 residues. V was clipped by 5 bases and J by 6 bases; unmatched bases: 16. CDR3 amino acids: CASSPASASGRAGEQYF. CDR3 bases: TGTGCCAGCAGCCCTGCCTCCGCTAGCGGGAGAGCAGGCGAGCAGTACTTC.

The chain's CDR3 is CASRSDHREQYF. The DNA of the CDR3 is TGTGCCAGCAGATCGGACCATCGGGAGCAGTACTTC. The V gene is TRBV12-3 or TRBV12-4, the J gene TRBJ2-4; perhaps TRBD2 as D (6 bases). This CDR3 has 12 amino acids. V gave up 6 bases and J gave up 13 bases, with 16 bases separating them.

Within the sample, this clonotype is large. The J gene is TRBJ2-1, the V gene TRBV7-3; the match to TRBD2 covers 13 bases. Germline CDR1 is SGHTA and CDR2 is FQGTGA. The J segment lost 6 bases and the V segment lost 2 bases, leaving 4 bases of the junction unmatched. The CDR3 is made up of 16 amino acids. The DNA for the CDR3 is TGTGCCAGCAGCTTATCCTGGACTAGCGGGGGCAATGAGCAGTTCTTC. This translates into CASSLSWTSGGNEQFF. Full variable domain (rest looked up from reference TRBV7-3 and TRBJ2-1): GAGVSQTPSNKVTEKGKYVELRCDPISGHTALYWYRQSLGQGPEFLIYFQGTGAADDSGLPNDRFFAVRPEGSVSTLKIQRTERGDSAVYLCASSLSWTSGGNEQFFGPGTRLTVL.

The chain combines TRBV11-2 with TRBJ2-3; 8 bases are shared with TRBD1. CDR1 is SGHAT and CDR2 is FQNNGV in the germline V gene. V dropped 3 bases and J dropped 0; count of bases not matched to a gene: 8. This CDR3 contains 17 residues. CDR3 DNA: TGTGCCAGCAGCTTCCGCGGTGGACAGGGAAGCACAGATACGCAGTATTTT. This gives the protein CASSFRGGQGSTDTQYF.

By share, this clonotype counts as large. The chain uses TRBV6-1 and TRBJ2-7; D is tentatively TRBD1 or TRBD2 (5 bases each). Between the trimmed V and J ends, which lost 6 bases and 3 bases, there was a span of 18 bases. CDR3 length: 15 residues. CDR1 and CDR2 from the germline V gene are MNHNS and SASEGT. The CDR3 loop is CASSLLSGTHYEQYF. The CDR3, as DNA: TGTGCCAGCAGCTTACTTTCCGGGACGCACTACGAGCAGTACTTC.

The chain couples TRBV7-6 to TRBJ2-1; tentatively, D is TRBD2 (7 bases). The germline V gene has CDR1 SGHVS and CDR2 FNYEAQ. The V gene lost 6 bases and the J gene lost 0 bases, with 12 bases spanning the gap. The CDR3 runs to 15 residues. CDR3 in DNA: TGTGCCAGCAGAAAGGGGGGGAGCTCCTACAATGAGCAGTTCTTC. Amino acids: CASRKGGSSYNEQFF. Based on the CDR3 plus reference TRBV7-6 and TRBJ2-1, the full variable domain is GAGVSQSPRYKVTKRGQDVALRCDPISGHVSLYWYRQALGQGPEFLTYFNYEAQQDKSGLPNDRFSAERPEGSISTLTIQRTEQRDSAMYRCASRKGGSSYNEQFFGPGTRLTVL.

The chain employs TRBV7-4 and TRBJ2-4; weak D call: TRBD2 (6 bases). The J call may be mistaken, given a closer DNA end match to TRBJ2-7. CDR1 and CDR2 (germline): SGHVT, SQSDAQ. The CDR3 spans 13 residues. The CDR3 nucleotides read TGTGCCAGCAGCTTACGGAGGGAATACGAGCAGTACTTC. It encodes CASSLRREYEQYF.

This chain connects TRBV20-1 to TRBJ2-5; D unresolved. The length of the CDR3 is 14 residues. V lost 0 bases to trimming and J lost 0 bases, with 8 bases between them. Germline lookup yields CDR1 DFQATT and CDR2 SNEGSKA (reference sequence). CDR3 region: CSARDDGYQETQYF. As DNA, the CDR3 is TGCAGTGCTAGAGATGATGGCTACCAAGAGACCCAGTACTTC.

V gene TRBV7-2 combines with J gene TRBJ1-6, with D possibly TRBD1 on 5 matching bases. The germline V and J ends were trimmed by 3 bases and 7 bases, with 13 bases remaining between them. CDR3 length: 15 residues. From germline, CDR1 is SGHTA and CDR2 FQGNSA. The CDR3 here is CASSLGTLGNSPLHF. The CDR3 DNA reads TGTGCCAGCAGCTTGGGGACCCTGGGCAATTCACCCCTCCACTTT. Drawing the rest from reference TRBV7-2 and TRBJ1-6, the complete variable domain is GAGVSQSPSNKVTEKGKDVELRCDPISGHTALYWYRQSLGQGLEFLIYFQGNSAPDKSGLPSDRFSAERTGGSVSTLTIQRTQQEDSAVYLCASSLGTLGNSPLHFGNGTRLTVT.

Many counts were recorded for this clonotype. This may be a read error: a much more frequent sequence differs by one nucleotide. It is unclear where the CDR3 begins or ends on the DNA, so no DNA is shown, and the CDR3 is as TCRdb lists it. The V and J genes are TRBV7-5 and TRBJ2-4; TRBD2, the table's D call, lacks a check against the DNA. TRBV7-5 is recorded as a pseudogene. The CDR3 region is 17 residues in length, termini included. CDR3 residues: CISVPVLIAGGLNEQYF.

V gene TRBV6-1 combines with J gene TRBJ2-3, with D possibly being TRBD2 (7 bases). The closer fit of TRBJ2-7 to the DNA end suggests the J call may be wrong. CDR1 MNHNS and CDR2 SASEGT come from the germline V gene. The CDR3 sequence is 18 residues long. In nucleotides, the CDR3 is TGTGCCAGTACGGATAAAGGGGGGAGGGGGTTCATTCTCCTGGAGCAGTACTTC. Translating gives CASTDKGGRGFILLEQYF.

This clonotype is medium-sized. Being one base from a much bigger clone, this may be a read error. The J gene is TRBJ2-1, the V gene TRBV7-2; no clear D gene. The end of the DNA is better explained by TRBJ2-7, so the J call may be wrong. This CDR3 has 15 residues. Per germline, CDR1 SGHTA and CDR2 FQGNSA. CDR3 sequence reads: CASSLVKGSYNEQYF. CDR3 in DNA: TGTGCCAGCAGCTTGGTAAAGGGCTCCTACAATGAGCAGTACTTC.

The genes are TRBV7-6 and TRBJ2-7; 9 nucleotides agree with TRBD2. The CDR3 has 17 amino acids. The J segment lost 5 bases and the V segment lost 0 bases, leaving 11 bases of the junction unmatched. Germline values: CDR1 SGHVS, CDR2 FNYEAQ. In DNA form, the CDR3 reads TGTGCCAGCAGCTTAGCGGCAGGCGGGAGGGCCGGAGACGAGCAGTACTTC. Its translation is CASSLAAGGRAGDEQYF.

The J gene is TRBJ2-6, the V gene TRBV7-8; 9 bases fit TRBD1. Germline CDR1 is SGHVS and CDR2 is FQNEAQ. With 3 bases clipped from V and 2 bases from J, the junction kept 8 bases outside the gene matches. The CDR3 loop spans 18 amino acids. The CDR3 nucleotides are TGTGCCAGCAGCTTCTTCGGGGACAGGGTCCCTGGGGCCAACGTCCTGACTTTC. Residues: CASSFFGDRVPGANVLTF.

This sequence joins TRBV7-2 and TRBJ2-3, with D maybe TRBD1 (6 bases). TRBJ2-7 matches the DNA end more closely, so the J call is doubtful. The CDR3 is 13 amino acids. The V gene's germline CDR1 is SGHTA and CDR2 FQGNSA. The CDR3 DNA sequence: TGTGCCAGCAGCTTAGGGACAGAATACGAGCAGTACTTC. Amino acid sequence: CASSLGTEYEQYF.

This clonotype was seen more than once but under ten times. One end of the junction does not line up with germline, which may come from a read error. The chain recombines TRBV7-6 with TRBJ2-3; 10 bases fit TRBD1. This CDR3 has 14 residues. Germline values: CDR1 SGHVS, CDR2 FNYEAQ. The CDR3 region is CASSPTGGTDTQYF. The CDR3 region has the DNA TGTGCTAGCAGCCCGACAGGGGGCACGGATACGCAGTATTTT.